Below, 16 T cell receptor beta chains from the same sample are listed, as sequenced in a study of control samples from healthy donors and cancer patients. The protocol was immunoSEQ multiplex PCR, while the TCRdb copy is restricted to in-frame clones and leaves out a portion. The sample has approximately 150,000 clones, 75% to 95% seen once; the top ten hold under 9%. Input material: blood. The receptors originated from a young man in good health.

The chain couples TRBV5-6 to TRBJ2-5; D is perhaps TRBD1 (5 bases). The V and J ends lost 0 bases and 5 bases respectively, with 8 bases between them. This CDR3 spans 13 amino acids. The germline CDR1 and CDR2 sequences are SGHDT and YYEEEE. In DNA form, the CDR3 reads TGTGCCAGCAGCTTGGGGGGCTTGGAGACCCAGTACTTC. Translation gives CASSLGGLETQYF.

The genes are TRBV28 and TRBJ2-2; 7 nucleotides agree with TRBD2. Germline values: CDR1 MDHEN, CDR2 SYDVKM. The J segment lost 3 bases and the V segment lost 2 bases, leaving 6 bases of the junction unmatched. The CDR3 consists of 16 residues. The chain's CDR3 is CASSLGGEVHTGELFF. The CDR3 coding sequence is TGTGCCAGCAGTTTAGGGGGGGAGGTACACACCGGGGAGCTGTTTTTT.

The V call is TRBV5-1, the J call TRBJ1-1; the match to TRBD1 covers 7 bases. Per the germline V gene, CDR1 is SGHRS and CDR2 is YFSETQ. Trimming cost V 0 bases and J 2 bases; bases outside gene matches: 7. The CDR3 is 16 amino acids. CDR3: CASSLGPGTANTEAFF. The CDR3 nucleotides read TGCGCCAGCAGCTTGGGCCCCGGGACAGCAAACACTGAAGCTTTCTTT.

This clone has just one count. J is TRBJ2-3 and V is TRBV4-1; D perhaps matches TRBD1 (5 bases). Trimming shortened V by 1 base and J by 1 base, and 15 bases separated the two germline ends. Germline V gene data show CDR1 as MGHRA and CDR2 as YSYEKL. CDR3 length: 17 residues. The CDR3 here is CASSQGVGRSRTDTQYF. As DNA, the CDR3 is TGCGCCAGCAGCCAAGGGGTGGGGCGTTCTCGCACAGATACGCAGTATTTT.

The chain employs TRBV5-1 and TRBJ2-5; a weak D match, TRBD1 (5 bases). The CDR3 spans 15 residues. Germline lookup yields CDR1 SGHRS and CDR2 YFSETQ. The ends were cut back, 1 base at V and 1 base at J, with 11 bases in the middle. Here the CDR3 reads CASSLSTGPQETQYF. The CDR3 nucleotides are TGCGCCAGCAGCTTGTCTACAGGACCCCAAGAGACCCAGTACTTC.

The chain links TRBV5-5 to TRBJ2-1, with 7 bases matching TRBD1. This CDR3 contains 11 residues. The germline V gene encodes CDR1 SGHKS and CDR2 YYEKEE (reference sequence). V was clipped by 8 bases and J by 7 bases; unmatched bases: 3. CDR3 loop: CASDRVNEQFF. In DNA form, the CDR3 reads TGTGCCAGTGACAGGGTAAATGAGCAGTTCTTC. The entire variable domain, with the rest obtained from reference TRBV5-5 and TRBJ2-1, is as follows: DAGVTQSPTHLIKTRGQQVTLRCSPISGHKSVSWYQQVLGQGPQFIFQYYEKEERGRGNFPDRFSARQFPNYSSELNVNALLLGDSALYLCASDRVNEQFFGPGTRLTVL.

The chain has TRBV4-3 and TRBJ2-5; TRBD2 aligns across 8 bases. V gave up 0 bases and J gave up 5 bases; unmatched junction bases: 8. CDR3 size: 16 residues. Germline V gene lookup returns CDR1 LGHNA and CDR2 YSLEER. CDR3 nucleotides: TGCGCCAGCAGCCAAGATCGGGAGGGGGGGCTCGAGACCCAGTACTTC. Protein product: CASSQDREGGLETQYF.

CDR3 loop: CASTSGRAWRGGETQYF. CDR3 nucleotide sequence: TGTGCCAGCACCTCCGGAAGGGCTTGGCGGGGCGGAGAGACCCAGTACTTC. The rearrangement uses TRBV7-9 and TRBJ2-5; D perhaps matches TRBD2 (6 bases). This CDR3 region has 17 residues. V was clipped by 7 bases and J by 4 bases, with 25 bases between them. In germline, CDR1 is SEHNR, CDR2 FQNEAQ (reference sequence). Combining the CDR3 with reference TRBV7-9 and TRBJ2-5 gives the whole variable domain DTGVSQNPRHKITKRGQNVTFRCDPISEHNRLYWYRQTLGQGPEFLTYFQNEAQLEKSRLLSDRFSAERPKGSFSTLEIQRTEQGDSAMYLCASTSGRAWRGGETQYFGPGTRLLVL.

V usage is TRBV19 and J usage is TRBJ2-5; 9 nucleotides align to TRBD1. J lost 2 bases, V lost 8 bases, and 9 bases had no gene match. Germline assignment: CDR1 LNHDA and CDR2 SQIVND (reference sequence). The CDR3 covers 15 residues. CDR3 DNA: TGTGCCAGTCGCATCGGGACAGGGAAGCAAGAGACCCAGTACTTC. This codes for CASRIGTGKQETQYF.

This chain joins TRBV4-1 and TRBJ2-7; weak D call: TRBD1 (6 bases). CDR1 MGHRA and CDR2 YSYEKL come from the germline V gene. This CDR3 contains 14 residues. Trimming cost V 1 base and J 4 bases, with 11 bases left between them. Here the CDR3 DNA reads TGCGCCAGCAGCCAAGTTCAGGGGCTGTACGAGCAGTACTTC. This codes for CASSQVQGLYEQYF.

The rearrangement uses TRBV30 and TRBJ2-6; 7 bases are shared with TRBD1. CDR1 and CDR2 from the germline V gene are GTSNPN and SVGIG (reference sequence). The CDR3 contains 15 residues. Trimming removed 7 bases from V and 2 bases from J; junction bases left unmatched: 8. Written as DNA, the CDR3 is TGTGCCTTGACAGGGCCCTTCGCTGGGGCCAACGTCCTGACTTTC. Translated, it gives CALTGPFAGANVLTF.

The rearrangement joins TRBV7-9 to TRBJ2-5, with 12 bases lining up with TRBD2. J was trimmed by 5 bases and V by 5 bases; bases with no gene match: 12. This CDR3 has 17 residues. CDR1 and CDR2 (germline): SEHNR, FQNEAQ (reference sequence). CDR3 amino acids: CASSPRTSGVWGETQYF. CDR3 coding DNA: TGTGCCAGCAGCCCCCGGACTAGCGGGGTCTGGGGGGAGACCCAGTACTTC.

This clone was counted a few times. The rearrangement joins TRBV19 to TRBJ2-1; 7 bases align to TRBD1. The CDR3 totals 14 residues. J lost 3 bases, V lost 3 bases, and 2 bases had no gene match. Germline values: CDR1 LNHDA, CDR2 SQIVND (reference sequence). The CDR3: CASSMGQSYNEQFF. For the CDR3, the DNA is TGTGCCAGTAGTATGGGACAGAGCTACAATGAGCAGTTCTTC.

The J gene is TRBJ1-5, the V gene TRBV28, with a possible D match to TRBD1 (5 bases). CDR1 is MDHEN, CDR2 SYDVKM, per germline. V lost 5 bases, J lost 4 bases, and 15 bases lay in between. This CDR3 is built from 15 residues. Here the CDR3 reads CASSVRDGNNQPQHF. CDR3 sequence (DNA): TGTGCCAGCAGTGTCCGGGACGGGAATAATCAGCCCCAGCATTTT.

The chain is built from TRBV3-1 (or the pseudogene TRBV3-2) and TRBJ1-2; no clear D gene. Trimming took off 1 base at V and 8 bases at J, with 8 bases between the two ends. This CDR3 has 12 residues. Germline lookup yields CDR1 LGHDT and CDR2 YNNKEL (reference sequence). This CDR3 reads CASSQGEGGYTF. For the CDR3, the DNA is TGTGCCAGCAGCCAAGGGGAGGGAGGCTACACCTTC.

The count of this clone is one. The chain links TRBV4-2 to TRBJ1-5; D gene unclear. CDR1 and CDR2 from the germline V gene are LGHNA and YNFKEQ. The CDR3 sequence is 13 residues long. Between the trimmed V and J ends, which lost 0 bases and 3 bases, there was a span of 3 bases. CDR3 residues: CASSQDYNQPQHF. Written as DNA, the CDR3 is TGTGCCAGCAGCCAAGATTACAATCAGCCCCAGCATTTT.